The 27 T cell receptor beta chains presented below share a single source sample, sequenced in a study of cytomegalovirus exposure and HLA in healthy donors. The protocol was immunoSEQ multiplex PCR, while the TCRdb copy is restricted to in-frame clones and leaves out a portion. The sample contains 90,000 to 130,000 clones, approximately 87% of which appear only once. Sequenced sample: PBMCs. The receptors stem from a woman between 25 and 40 years old in good health and CMV-seropositive.

The chain couples TRBV7-2 to TRBJ2-2; 7 bases align to TRBD1. From germline, CDR1 is SGHTA and CDR2 FQGNSA. Germline trimming cut 5 bases from V and 6 bases from J; bases unmatched to any gene: 6. This CDR3 has 14 amino acids. The CDR3 bases are TGTGCCAGCAGCATCGGACAGGTTGCCGGGGAGCTGTTTTTT. Translating gives CASSIGQVAGELFF.

The CDR3: CASSLGQSAGNTIYF. Here the CDR3 DNA reads TGCGCCAGCAGCTTGGGACAGTCAGCGGGAAACACCATATATTTT. The chain has TRBV5-1 and TRBJ1-3; weak D call: TRBD1 (5 bases). The germline V and J ends were trimmed by 0 bases and 4 bases, with 11 bases remaining between them. Germline lookup yields CDR1 SGHRS and CDR2 YFSETQ. This CDR3 region has 15 residues.

V gene TRBV11-2 combines with J gene TRBJ2-3, with 8 bases matching TRBD2. V was clipped by 1 base and J by 0 bases; unmatched bases: 12. The CDR3 has 19 residues. Germline V gene data show CDR1 as SGHAT and CDR2 as FQNNGV. The CDR3 spells CASSLGLWASGSSTDTQYF. In nucleotides, the CDR3 is TGTGCCAGCAGCTTAGGACTATGGGCTAGCGGGTCTAGCACAGATACGCAGTATTTT.

V gene TRBV7-9 combines with J gene TRBJ2-2, with D perhaps TRBD1 (6 bases). V was clipped by 5 bases and J by 1 base, with 14 bases between them. CDR1 is SEHNR, CDR2 FQNEAQ, per germline (reference sequence). The CDR3 extends over 16 amino acids. The CDR3 region is CASSHTDRGNTGELFF. The CDR3 DNA reads as TGTGCCAGCAGCCATACGGACAGAGGGAACACCGGGGAGCTGTTTTTT.

The chain carries TRBV6-1 and TRBJ2-5; 11 bases fit TRBD2. Germline-derived CDR1 and CDR2 are MNHNS and SASEGT. Unmatched junction bases numbered 11, after V lost 3 bases and J lost 5 bases. The CDR3 length is 17 residues. The CDR3 coding sequence is TGTGCCAGCAGTGACTTAGGACTAGCGGGTGCTGGGGAGACCCAGTACTTC. Amino acid sequence: CASSDLGLAGAGETQYF.

This chain connects TRBV4-1 to TRBJ2-4, with 9 bases matching TRBD2. Trimming at V came to 3 bases and at J to 1 base, leaving 7 bases not matched to a gene. CDR1 and CDR2 (germline): MGHRA, YSYEKL. The CDR3 runs 17 residues. CDR3 DNA: TGCGCCAGCAGCCATCCTATAGCGGGAGAGGCCAAAAACATTCAGTACTTC. Translated: CASSHPIAGEAKNIQYF.

The chain joins TRBV6-1 to TRBJ1-2; no clear D. Per the germline V gene, CDR1 is MNHNS and CDR2 is SASEGT. The V end lost 0 bases, the J end lost 6 bases, and 17 bases lay between the germline ends. The CDR3 consists of 16 residues. CDR3 in DNA: TGTGCCAGCAGTGAAGCGCTATTTGAGACAACCGATGGCTACACCTTC. Translating gives CASSEALFETTDGYTF.

This clone occurred once. J is TRBJ2-1 and V is TRBV19; 16 bases are a match to TRBD2. The CDR3 is 18 residues long. Trimming took 1 base from V and 4 from J; bases not matched to a gene: 4. Per germline, CDR1 LNHDA and CDR2 SQIVND (reference sequence). The CDR3 DNA reads TGTGCCAGTAGTATAGTGGGACTAGCGGGGGGGAAATACAATGAGCAGTTCTTC. It codes for CASSIVGLAGGKYNEQFF. The entire variable domain, with the rest obtained from reference TRBV19 and TRBJ2-1, is as follows: DGGITQSPKYLFRKEGQNVTLSCEQNLNHDAMYWYRQDPGQGLRLIYYSQIVNDFQKGDIAEGYSVSREKKESFPLTVTSAQKNPTAFYLCASSIVGLAGGKYNEQFFGPGTRLTVL.

The rearrangement links TRBV5-1 to TRBJ2-1; 11 bases fit TRBD2. After removal of 4 bases from V and 4 bases from J, the junction contained 7 bases not matched to a gene. The CDR3 is 16 amino acids. CDR1 SGHRS and CDR2 YFSETQ come from the germline V gene. In nucleotides, the CDR3 is TGCGCCAGCAGCAAGATAGCGGGAGGGGCATACAATGAGCAGTTCTTC. Its translation is CASSKIAGGAYNEQFF.

This chain connects TRBV10-1 to TRBJ2-7, with 9 nucleotides matching TRBD2. V gave up 7 bases and J gave up 4 bases; unmatched junction bases: 11. CDR3 size: 15 residues. Germline CDR1 is WNHNN and CDR2 is SYGVQD (reference sequence). The CDR3 protein is CASNAGGGALYEQYF. The CDR3 DNA sequence: TGCGCCAGCAATGCTGGCGGGGGGGCCCTTTACGAGCAGTACTTC.

The genes are TRBV19 and TRBJ2-3, with 7 nucleotides matching TRBD1. The CDR3 contains 15 residues. Trimming took 5 bases from V and 4 from J; bases not matched to a gene: 9. Germline-derived CDR1 and CDR2 are LNHDA and SQIVND (reference sequence). CDR3 DNA sequence: TGTGCCAGTAGTTCCTCAGGGGGATTGTCAGATACGCAGTATTTT. This sequence encodes CASSSSGGLSDTQYF.

On this clone itself: Likely a read error: the CDR3 ends without its conserved phenylalanine or tryptophan. The V call is TRBV23-1, the J call TRBJ2-4; 7 bases align to TRBD1. TRBV23-1 is an open reading frame whose function is uncertain. V lost 2 bases, J lost 1 base, and 17 bases stayed unmatched. The CDR3 length is 20 residues. The CDR3 loop is CASSQGTDRPEGVAKNIQYL. The CDR3 nucleotides are TGCGCCAGCAGTCAAGGGACAGACAGACCAGAAGGTGTTGCCAAAAACATTCAGTACCTC.

This clone was picked up a small number of times. The sample contains more than one DNA sequence encoding this CDR3. CDR3 sequence reads: CASSLALGDYEQYF. The CDR3 DNA reads TGTGCCAGCAGCTTAGCTTTAGGGGACTACGAGCAGTACTTC. This chain uses TRBV7-9 with TRBJ2-7, with D tentatively TRBD1 (5 bases). CDR3 size: 14 residues. The germline V gene encodes CDR1 SEHNR and CDR2 FQNEAQ (reference sequence). V gave up 0 bases and J gave up 3 bases, with 9 bases separating them.

The chain joins TRBV2 to TRBJ2-7; D is unclear. Trimming cost V 8 bases and J 5 bases, with 10 bases left between them. This CDR3 is built from 11 residues. CDR1 and CDR2 (germline): SNHLY, FYNNEI. CDR3 bases: TGTGCCAGCTCCTACTTGGACGAGCAGTACTTC. This encodes CASSYLDEQYF.

The CDR3 region has the DNA TGTGCCAGCAGCGCGACCGGGACAGGCGTCGGCACTGAAGCTTTCTTT. It is translated as CASSATGTGVGTEAFF. The rearrangement joins TRBV9 to TRBJ1-1, with 8 bases matching TRBD1. The germline CDR1 and CDR2 sequences are SGDLS and YYNGEE. V was pared by 3 bases and J by 4 bases, with 11 bases of the junction left unmatched. The CDR3 length is 16 residues.

The genes are TRBV19 and TRBJ1-5; 8 nucleotides match TRBD1. CDR1 and CDR2 from the germline V gene are LNHDA and SQIVND (reference sequence). J lost 4 bases, V lost 4 bases, and 6 bases had no gene match. CDR3 length equals 15 residues. For the CDR3, the DNA is TGTGCCAGTAGTAGAGGACAGGGACGGAATCAGCCCCAGCATTTT. This encodes CASSRGQGRNQPQHF.

V is TRBV30 and J is TRBJ1-5; the match to TRBD1 covers 7 bases. Losses at the gene ends were 1 base for V and 5 bases for J; bases not matched to a gene: 5. Per the germline V gene, CDR1 is GTSNPN and CDR2 is SVGIG (reference sequence). CDR3 length: 14 residues. In DNA form, the CDR3 reads TGTGCCTGGAGTGGACAGGGTGCGTATCAGCCCCAGCATTTT. Translating it yields CAWSGQGAYQPQHF.

Only one count was recorded for this clone. The chain recombines TRBV5-1 with TRBJ2-1, with 7 bases fitting TRBD2. V dropped 0 bases and J dropped 7; count of bases not matched to a gene: 7. The CDR3 length is 15 residues. Germline-derived CDR1 and CDR2 are SGHRS and YFSETQ. As DNA, the CDR3 is TGCGCCAGCAGCTTGGAGCCAGCGGGGAGGAATGAGCAGTTCTTC. Encoded protein: CASSLEPAGRNEQFF.

This chain uses TRBV11-3 with TRBJ2-5, with a possible D match to TRBD1 (5 bases). The CDR3 has 13 residues. From germline, CDR1 is SGHNT and CDR2 YENEEA. The V gene lost 2 bases and the J gene lost 2 bases, with 6 bases spanning the gap. The CDR3 loop reads CASSLRTQETQYF. DNA for the CDR3: TGTGCCAGCAGCTTACGGACACAAGAGACCCAGTACTTC.

J is TRBJ2-7 and V is TRBV27; TRBD2 aligns across 7 bases. V shed 7 bases, J shed 6 bases, and the junction held 9 bases outside the gene matches. The CDR3 length is 13 residues. Germline assignment: CDR1 MNHEY and CDR2 SMNVEV (reference sequence). CDR3 coding DNA: TGTGCCAGCATGGGGGGGTTAGGCATCGAGCAGTACTTC. As protein: CASMGGLGIEQYF.

This chain links TRBV27 with TRBJ2-5; TRBD2 is a possible D gene (5 bases). Germline lookup yields CDR1 MNHEY and CDR2 SMNVEV (reference sequence). The CDR3 sequence is 16 residues long. V was shortened by 3 bases and J by 5 bases, with 19 bases between the two germline ends. The CDR3 here is CASSLGTRVTRETQYF. The CDR3 DNA reads as TGTGCCAGCAGTTTGGGCACTAGGGTTACTAGGGAGACCCAGTACTTC.

As regards this clone: Other DNA variants within this sample encode the same CDR3. V usage is TRBV30 and J usage is TRBJ2-2; D is possibly TRBD1 (6 bases). The germline V gene encodes CDR1 GTSNPN and CDR2 SVGIG (reference sequence). The V and J ends lost 3 bases and 3 bases respectively, with 8 bases between them. This CDR3 region has 13 residues. As DNA, the CDR3 is TGTGCCTGGAGAGGACAGTACACCGGGGAGCTGTTTTTT. This translates into CAWRGQYTGELFF. Looking up the rest from reference TRBV30 and TRBJ2-2 gives the full variable domain: SQTIHQWPATLVQPVGSPLSLECTVEGTSNPNLYWYRQAAGRGLQLLFYSVGIGQISSEVPQNLSASRPQDRQFILSSKKLLLSDSGFYLCAWRGQYTGELFFGEGSRLTVL.

This chain links TRBV11-2 with TRBJ2-1; possibly TRBD2 for D (6 bases). V lost 2 bases to trimming and J lost 9 bases, with 14 bases between them. CDR3 length: 14 amino acids. Per the germline V gene, CDR1 is SGHAT and CDR2 is FQNNGV. The CDR3, as DNA: TGTGCCAGCAGCTTATGGGCTAGCGAGCTTGAGCAGTTCTTC. This sequence encodes CASSLWASELEQFF.

This clone occurred a few times. The same CDR3 is also encoded by other DNA sequences in this sample. The chain has TRBV9 and TRBJ2-4, with TRBD1 matching 10 bases. The ends lost 0 bases at V and 4 bases at J; junction bases unmatched: 1. The CDR3 is made up of 15 amino acids. Germline V gene lookup returns CDR1 SGDLS and CDR2 YYNGEE. The CDR3: CASSVAGQGKNIQYF. CDR3 DNA: TGTGCCAGCAGCGTAGCGGGACAGGGGAAAAACATTCAGTACTTC. The whole variable domain, remainder taken from reference TRBV9 and TRBJ2-4, is DSGVTQTPKHLITATGQRVTLRCSPRSGDLSVYWYQQSLDQGLQFLIQYYNGEERAKGNILERFSAQQFPDLHSELNLSSLELGDSALYFCASSVAGQGKNIQYFGAGTRLSVL.

By frequency in the sample, this clone is large. The CDR3 nucleotides are TGTGCCAGCAGCTTAGAGGGCGGTACTCTGACAGGGGGAGACGCTTTCTTT. Its translation: CASSLEGGTLTGGDAFF. The chain recombines TRBV7-2 with TRBJ1-1, with 9 bases that match TRBD1. J was trimmed by 11 bases and V by 1 base; bases with no gene match: 17. The CDR3 contains 17 residues. Germline V gene data show CDR1 as SGHTA and CDR2 as FQGNSA. Based on the CDR3 plus reference TRBV7-2 and TRBJ1-1, the full variable domain is GAGVSQSPSNKVTEKGKDVELRCDPISGHTALYWYRQSLGQGLEFLIYFQGNSAPDKSGLPSDRFSAERTGGSVSTLTIQRTQQEDSAVYLCASSLEGGTLTGGDAFFGQGTRLTVV.

The V gene is TRBV5-1, the J gene TRBJ1-1; 10 nucleotides match TRBD1. CDR3 length: 16 residues. Per the germline V gene, CDR1 is SGHRS and CDR2 is YFSETQ. V shed 3 bases, J shed 4 bases, and the junction held 9 bases outside the gene matches. For the CDR3, the DNA is TGCGCCAGCAGCTGGGCCGGGACAGGGGTGGGCACTGAAGCTTTCTTT. Protein sequence: CASSWAGTGVGTEAFF.

This chain uses TRBV6-4 with TRBJ2-1, with D possibly TRBD2 on 5 matching bases. From germline, CDR1 is MRHNA and CDR2 SNTAGT. CDR3 length equals 15 residues. Trimming took off 0 bases at V and 5 bases at J, with 11 bases between the two ends. CDR3 nucleotides: TGTGCCAGCAGTGACTCGGCCGGGATCAACAATGAGCAGTTCTTC. Its protein is CASSDSAGINNEQFF.